This TCR beta chain appears in the sequencing data of a study of regulatory T cells in long-lasting Graves disease. Study results and limitations: Among samples with persistent disease, TRBV28, TRBJ1-2 and TRBJ2-5 were favored.

With 2 bases removed from V and 1 base from J, the gap between germline ends came to 6 bases. Germline-derived CDR1 and CDR2 are WSHSY and SAAADI. CDR3 length: 13 residues. Through Arm-PCR of CDR3 regions and iRepertoire HTBI primers, TCR beta libraries were built. TCRdb fed the multiplex PCR reads into MiXCR, producing one record per CDR3 protein. There are around 450,000 distinct CDR3 sequences in the sample; about 15% occur only once, and roughly 7.7% lies in the top ten. Time point specified: newly diagnosed GD, antithyroid drugs for less than 3 months. PBMCs were the source of the RNA used for TCR sequencing. This clonotype was detected many times. Its antigen is as yet unknown. The same sample was also used in a study of T cells in Graves' hyperthyroidism and ophthalmopathy.

This TCR was sampled from a woman in her forties with Graves disease. The specimen comprised peripheral blood mononuclear cells (PBMCs), sampled at new diagnosis, from a patient treated with antithyroid drugs. This chain joins TRBV10-2 and TRBJ2-7; D remains unclear. The CDR3: CASSEVGSYEQYF. CDR3 bases: TGCGCCAGCAGTGAGGTGGGTTCCTACGAGCAGTACTTC.